The clone carrying this TCR beta chain appeared once. The antigen remains unidentified. The entry originates in a study of cytomegalovirus exposure and HLA in healthy donors. Study observations and caveats: When analyzed later, the rates of TCR association showed variation by HLA locus, with DRB1 the most and HLA-C the fewest.

CDR3 size: 16 residues. CDR1 and CDR2 (germline): SEHNR, FQNEAQ (reference sequence). V dropped 5 bases and J dropped 2 bases, with 18 bases sitting between them. This PCR relied on a set of 60 Vbeta primers and 13 Jbeta primers. TCRdb's copy holds only in-frame clones and misses some; the assay was immunoSEQ multiplex PCR. In the table there are roughly 100,000 clones, 76% of which are singletons. This receptor was taken from a man aged 35 to 55 in good health and CMV-seropositive. Sequenced input: PBMCs. V and J are TRBV7-9 and TRBJ2-5, with D maybe TRBD2 (6 bases). The CDR3 DNA reads TGTGCCAGCAGCAAAAGGCGGGGAGTAGCGCAAGAGACCCAGTACTTC. As protein: CASSKRRGVAQETQYF.